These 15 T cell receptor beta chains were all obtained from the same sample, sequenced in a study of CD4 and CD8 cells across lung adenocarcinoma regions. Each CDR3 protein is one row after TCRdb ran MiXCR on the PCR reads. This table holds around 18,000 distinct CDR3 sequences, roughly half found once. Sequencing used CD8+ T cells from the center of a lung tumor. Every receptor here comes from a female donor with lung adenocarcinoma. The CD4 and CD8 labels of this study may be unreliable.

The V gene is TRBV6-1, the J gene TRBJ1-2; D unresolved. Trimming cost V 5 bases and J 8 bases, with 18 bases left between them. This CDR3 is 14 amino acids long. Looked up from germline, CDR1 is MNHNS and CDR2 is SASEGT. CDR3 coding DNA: TGTGCCAGCAGTCTGGGTGGGAGTTCGTCGGGCTACACCTTC. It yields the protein CASSLGGSSSGYTF.

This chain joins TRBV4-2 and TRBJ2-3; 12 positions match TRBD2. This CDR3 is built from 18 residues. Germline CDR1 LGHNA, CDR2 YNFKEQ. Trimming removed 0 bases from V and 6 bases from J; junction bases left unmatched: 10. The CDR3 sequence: CASSQDPLAGGDRDTQYF. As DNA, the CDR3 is TGTGCCAGCAGCCAAGATCCCCTAGCGGGGGGGGATAGGGATACGCAGTATTTT.

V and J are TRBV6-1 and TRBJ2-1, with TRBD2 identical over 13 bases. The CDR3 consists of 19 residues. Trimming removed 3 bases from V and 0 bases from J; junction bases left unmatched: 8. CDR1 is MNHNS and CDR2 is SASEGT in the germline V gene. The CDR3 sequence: CASSDPGLAGTYSYNEQFF. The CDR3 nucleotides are TGTGCCAGCAGTGACCCGGGACTAGCGGGGACTTACTCCTACAATGAGCAGTTCTTC.

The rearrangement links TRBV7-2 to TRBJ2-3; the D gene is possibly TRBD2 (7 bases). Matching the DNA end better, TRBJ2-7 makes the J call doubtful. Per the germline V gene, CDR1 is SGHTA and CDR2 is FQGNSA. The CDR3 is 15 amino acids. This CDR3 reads CARGGGGRDTDTQYF. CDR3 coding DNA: TGTGCCAGGGGAGGCGGGGGCCGTGACACAGATACGCAGTACTTC.

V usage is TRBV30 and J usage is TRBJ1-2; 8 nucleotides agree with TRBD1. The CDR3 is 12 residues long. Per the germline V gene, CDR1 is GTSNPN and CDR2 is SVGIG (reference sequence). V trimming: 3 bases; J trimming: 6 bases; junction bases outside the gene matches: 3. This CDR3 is CAWSQTGDGYTF. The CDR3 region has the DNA TGTGCCTGGAGCCAGACAGGGGATGGCTACACCTTC.

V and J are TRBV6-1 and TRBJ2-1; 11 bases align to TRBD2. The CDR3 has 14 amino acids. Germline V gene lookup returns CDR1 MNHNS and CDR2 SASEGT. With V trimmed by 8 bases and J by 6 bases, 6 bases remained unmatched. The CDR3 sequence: CASSFSGRGNEQFF. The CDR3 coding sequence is TGTGCCAGCTCTTTTAGCGGGAGGGGCAATGAGCAGTTCTTC.

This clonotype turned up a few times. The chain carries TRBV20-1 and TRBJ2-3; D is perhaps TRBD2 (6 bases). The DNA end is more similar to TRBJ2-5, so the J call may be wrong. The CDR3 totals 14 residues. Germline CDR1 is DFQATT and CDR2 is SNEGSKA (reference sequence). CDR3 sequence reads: CRGSGGGAAETQYF. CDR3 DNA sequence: TGCAGGGGTAGTGGGGGAGGTGCCGCAGAGACCCAGTACTTC.

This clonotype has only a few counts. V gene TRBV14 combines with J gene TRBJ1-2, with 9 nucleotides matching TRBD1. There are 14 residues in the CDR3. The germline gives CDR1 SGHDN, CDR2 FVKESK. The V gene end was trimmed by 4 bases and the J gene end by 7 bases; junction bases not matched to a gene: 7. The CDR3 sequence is CASSRGQGFGGYTF. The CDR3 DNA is TGTGCCAGCAGCCGAGGACAGGGGTTTGGTGGCTACACCTTC. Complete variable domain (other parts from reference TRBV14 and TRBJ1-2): EAGVTQFPSHSVIEKGQTVTLRCDPISGHDNLYWYRRVMGKEIKFLLHFVKESKQDESGMPNNRFLAERTGGTYSTLKVQPAELEDSGVYFCASSRGQGFGGYTFGSGTRLTVV.

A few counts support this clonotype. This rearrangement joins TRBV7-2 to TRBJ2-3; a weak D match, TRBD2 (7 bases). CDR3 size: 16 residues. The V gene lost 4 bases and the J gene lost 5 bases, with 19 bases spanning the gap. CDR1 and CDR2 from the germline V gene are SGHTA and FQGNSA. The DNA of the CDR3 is TGTGCCAGCAGCTCTGGACCCGGGGGGCCGAGAGATACGCAGTATTTT. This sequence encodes CASSSGPGGPRDTQYF.

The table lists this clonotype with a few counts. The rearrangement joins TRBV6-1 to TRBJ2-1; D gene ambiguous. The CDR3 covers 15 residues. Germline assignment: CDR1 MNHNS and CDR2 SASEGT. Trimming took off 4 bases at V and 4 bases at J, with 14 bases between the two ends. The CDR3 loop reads CASSAAPMAYNEQFF. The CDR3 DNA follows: TGTGCCAGCAGTGCGGCCCCTATGGCGTACAATGAGCAGTTCTTC.

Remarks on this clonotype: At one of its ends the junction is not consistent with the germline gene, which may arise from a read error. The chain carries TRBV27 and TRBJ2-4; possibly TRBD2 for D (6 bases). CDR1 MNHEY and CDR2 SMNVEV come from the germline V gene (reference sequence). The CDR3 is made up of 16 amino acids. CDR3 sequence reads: CASSLIVRGAKDIQYF. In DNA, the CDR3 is TGTGCCAGCAGTTTAATTGTGCGGGGAGCCAAAGACATTCAGTACTTT.

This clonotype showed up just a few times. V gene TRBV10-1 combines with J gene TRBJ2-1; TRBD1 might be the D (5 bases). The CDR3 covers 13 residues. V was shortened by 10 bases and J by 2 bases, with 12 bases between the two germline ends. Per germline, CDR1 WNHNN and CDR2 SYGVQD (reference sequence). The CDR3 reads CATSVGPYNEQFF. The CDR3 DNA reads TGCGCCACCAGCGTGGGGCCCTACAATGAGCAGTTCTTC.

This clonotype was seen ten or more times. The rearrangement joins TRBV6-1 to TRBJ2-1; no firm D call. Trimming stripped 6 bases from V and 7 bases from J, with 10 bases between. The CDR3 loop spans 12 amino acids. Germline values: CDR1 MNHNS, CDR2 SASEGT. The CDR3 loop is CASSPIWNEQFF. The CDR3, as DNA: TGTGCCAGCAGCCCCATATGGAATGAGCAGTTCTTC.

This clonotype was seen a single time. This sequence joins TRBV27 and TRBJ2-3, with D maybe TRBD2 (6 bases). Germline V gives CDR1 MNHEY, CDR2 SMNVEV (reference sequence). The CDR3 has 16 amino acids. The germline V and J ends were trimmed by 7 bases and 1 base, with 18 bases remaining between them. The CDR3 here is CASTSWGERGTDTQYF. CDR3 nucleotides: TGTGCCAGCACCTCTTGGGGGGAAAGAGGCACAGATACGCAGTATTTT.

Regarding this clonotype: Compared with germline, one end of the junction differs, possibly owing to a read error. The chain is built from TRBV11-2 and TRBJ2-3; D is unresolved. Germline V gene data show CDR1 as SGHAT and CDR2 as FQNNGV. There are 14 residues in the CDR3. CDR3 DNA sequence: TGTGCCAGCAGGGTAGCTCCGAACACAGATACGCTGTATTTT. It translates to CASRVAPNTDTLYF.